This T cell receptor (beta chain) was obtained from a study of T cell repertoires in cytomegalovirus infection. Study-level background: It can be stated that public TCR beta signatures indicated CMV infection as well as a matching HLA type.

The CDR3 is 13 amino acids. V was trimmed by 0 bases and J by 1 base, leaving 4 bases between them. The germline CDR1 and CDR2 sequences are SGDLS and YYNGEE. Points on this clonotype: The antigen remains unidentified.

Each CDR3 protein is one row after TCRdb ran MiXCR on the reads. The data show under 200,000 distinct CDR3 sequences, approximately 9.7% seen once. The study, taken as a whole, reports: Dominating the ex vivo response were TCR beta clonotypes that were CMV-specific and HLA-C-restricted.

The gene calls are TRBV9 and TRBJ1-1; D is unclear. Sequenced input: PBMCs. The clonotype originates from a human donor in good health (CMV status not recorded). Some clones in this sample may be carry-over from other donors' samples. The CDR3 bases are TGTGCCAGCAGCGTAGAGTGGAACACTGAAGCTTTCTTT. This encodes CASSVEWNTEAFF. Full variable domain (outside the CDR3, taken from reference TRBV9 and TRBJ1-1): DSGVTQTPKHLITATGQRVTLRCSPRSGDLSVYWYQQSLDQGLQFLIQYYNGEERAKGNILERFSAQQFPDLHSELNLSSLELGDSALYFCASSVEWNTEAFFGQGTRLTVV.